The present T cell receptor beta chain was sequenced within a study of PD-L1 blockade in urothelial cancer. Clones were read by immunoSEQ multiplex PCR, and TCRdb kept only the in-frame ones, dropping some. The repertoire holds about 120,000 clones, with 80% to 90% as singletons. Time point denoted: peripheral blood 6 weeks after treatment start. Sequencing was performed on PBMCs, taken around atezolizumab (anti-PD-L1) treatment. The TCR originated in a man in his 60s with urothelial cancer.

The CDR3 spells CASSIGGHLSYEQYF. The CDR3 DNA is TGTGCCAGTAGTATAGGCGGACACCTCTCCTACGAGCAGTACTTC. J is TRBJ2-7 and V is TRBV19; the D gene is possibly TRBD1 (5 bases). This CDR3 is built from 15 residues. Germline-derived CDR1 and CDR2 are LNHDA and SQIVND (reference sequence). The ends were cut back, 1 base at V and 0 bases at J, with 10 bases in the middle.